The clone carrying this TCR beta chain was found once. This entry is derived from a study of blood T cells in healthy people across ages. Using a J-beta primer mix together with a sample-barcoded 5' primer, a second PCR was run for roughly 7 to 12 cycles. Every cDNA was tagged by a template-switch adaptor with 12 random nucleotides. Each of the samples gave a minimum of 3 million paired-end reads that contained CDR3. TCRdb re-derived calls from the 5' RACE reads in MiXCR, one entry per CDR3 protein. The sample holds about 680,000 distinct CDR3 sequences, about 52% seen once. The CDR3 runs to 14 residues. The J segment lost 1 base and the V segment lost 5 bases, leaving 3 bases of the junction unmatched. Germline V lookup: CDR1 MNHNY, CDR2 SVGAGI (reference sequence).

The origin of this receptor is a woman aged 55 to 70 in good health. The sample comprised blood. This chain links TRBV6-6 with TRBJ2-3; 7 nucleotides match TRBD1. The CDR3 protein is CASSKGTGTDTQYF. The DNA for the CDR3 is TGTGCCAGCAGTAAAGGGACAGGCACAGATACGCAGTATTTT.